One sample yielded the 11 T cell receptor beta chains listed below, sequenced in a study of cytomegalovirus exposure and HLA in healthy donors. Amplification used 60 Vbeta primers and 13 Jbeta primers. Profiled with immunoSEQ multiplex PCR; TCRdb holds only in-frame clones, not every one. The sample includes fewer than 200,000 clones, roughly 73% of them seen just once. Sequencing was done on a sample of PBMCs. The source is a male donor in good health and CMV-seronegative.

The chain links TRBV2 to TRBJ1-6; D gene ambiguous. The CDR3 extends over 13 amino acids. Germline CDR1 and CDR2: SNHLY and FYNNEI. V lost 4 bases, J lost 9 bases, and 10 bases lay in between. The CDR3 region is CASSGREGSPLHF. The CDR3, as DNA: TGTGCCAGCAGTGGTAGGGAGGGTTCACCCCTCCACTTT.

The rearrangement links TRBV30 to TRBJ1-1; D perhaps matches TRBD1 (6 bases). The germline V and J ends were trimmed by 3 bases and 0 bases, with 11 bases remaining between them. The germline CDR1 and CDR2 sequences are GTSNPN and SVGIG (reference sequence). The CDR3 loop spans 14 amino acids. The CDR3 nucleotides read TGTGCCTGGAGGGGGGGGGCGATGAACACTGAAGCTTTCTTT. It specifies CAWRGGAMNTEAFF.

The chain employs TRBV28 and TRBJ1-2, with TRBD1 as a possible D gene (6 bases). The CDR3 length is 14 residues. V was cut by 7 bases and J by 1 base, with 13 bases left in between. Germline V gene lookup returns CDR1 MDHEN and CDR2 SYDVKM. The CDR3 region has the DNA TGTGCCAGCAAGCGGACAGCACTTAACTATGGCTACACCTTC. This sequence encodes CASKRTALNYGYTF.

The rearrangement joins TRBV7-9 to TRBJ2-4, with 10 bases lining up with TRBD2. The V segment lost 5 bases and the J segment 10 bases; nucleotides outside the gene matches: 8. Germline V gene data show CDR1 as SEHNR and CDR2 as FQNEAQ (reference sequence). The CDR3 length is 14 residues. The CDR3 nucleotides are TGTGCCAGCAGCCCCGGACTAGCGGTGGAGATTCAGTACTTC. Protein: CASSPGLAVEIQYF.

This rearrangement joins TRBV19 to TRBJ1-5; possibly TRBD1 for D (5 bases). The V and J ends lost 5 bases and 8 bases respectively, with 19 bases between them. Per germline, CDR1 LNHDA and CDR2 SQIVND (reference sequence). The CDR3 is 15 amino acids. CDR3 nucleotides: TGTGCCAGTAGTTTCTCCCGGGGGTTATCTGAGCCCCAGCATTTT. Its translation is CASSFSRGLSEPQHF.

The rearrangement links TRBV30 to TRBJ1-3; 9 positions match TRBD1. Per the germline V gene, CDR1 is GTSNPN and CDR2 is SVGIG (reference sequence). There are 14 residues in the CDR3. V gave up 5 bases and J gave up 1 base; unmatched junction bases: 3. The CDR3 region has the DNA TGTGCCTGGGGACAGGGGATTTCTGGAAACACCATATATTTT. It codes for CAWGQGISGNTIYF.

This clone was detected only a few times. The CDR3 DNA follows: TGTGCCAGCAGCCCGACCGGGAGGTACGAGCAGTACTTC. As protein: CASSPTGRYEQYF. The chain joins TRBV7-2 to TRBJ2-7; 7 positions agree with TRBD2. This CDR3 region has 13 residues. The V gene's germline CDR1 is SGHTA and CDR2 FQGNSA. With 5 bases clipped from V and 4 bases from J, the junction kept 5 bases outside the gene matches.

The chain employs TRBV6-6 and TRBJ1-5; TRBD1 agrees at 12 bases. Per the germline V gene, CDR1 is MNHNY and CDR2 is SVGAGI (reference sequence). The trim removed 8 bases at V and 0 bases at J, leaving 5 bases unmatched. The CDR3 has 16 amino acids. CDR3 region: CASVRGQGASNQPQHF. CDR3 nucleotides: TGTGCCAGCGTCCGGGGACAGGGGGCTAGCAATCAGCCCCAGCATTTT.

J is TRBJ2-7 and V is TRBV5-6, with no clear D. V was shortened by 3 bases and J by 2 bases, with 12 bases between the two germline ends. The CDR3 spans 14 residues. The germline V gene encodes CDR1 SGHDT and CDR2 YYEEEE. CDR3 region: CASSSASTPYEQYF. The CDR3 DNA reads TGTGCCAGCAGCTCTGCCTCGACTCCCTACGAGCAGTACTTC.

The chain uses TRBV15 and TRBJ2-5, with D possibly TRBD2 on 5 matching bases. The J call is uncertain, as TRBJ2-7 better fits the DNA end. The CDR3 has 15 amino acids. Germline CDR1 LNHNV, CDR2 YYDKDF (reference sequence). The CDR3 DNA is TGTGCCACCAGCAGAGAATCTACTAGCTCCTACGAGCAGTACTTC. It is translated as CATSRESTSSYEQYF.

This sequence joins TRBV28 and TRBJ2-4; possibly TRBD1 for D (6 bases). CDR1 and CDR2 (germline): MDHEN, SYDVKM. This CDR3 spans 13 amino acids. V was cut by 6 bases and J by 3 bases, with 9 bases left in between. The CDR3 protein is CASRQGLKNIQYF. The CDR3 coding sequence is TGTGCCAGCAGACAGGGTCTCAAAAACATTCAGTACTTC.